The source of this TCR beta chain is a study of cytomegalovirus exposure and HLA in healthy donors. Study-wide findings and caveats: Sequencing artifact likely explains a cluster of highly shared sequence variants. Association with HLA alleles at 0.05 false discovery rate was found for 16,951 TCR beta sequences in a later analysis.

The primer mix had 60 Vbeta and 13 Jbeta primers. The method was immunoSEQ multiplex PCR; TCRdb's version includes in-frame clones alone and lacks a portion of them. The sample records about 230,000 clones, about 80% being singletons. The CDR3 runs 14 residues. V trimming: 6 bases; J trimming: 4 bases; junction bases outside the gene matches: 8. CDR1 is MNHNS, CDR2 SASEGT, per germline. This clone was observed a handful of times. The antigen remains undetermined. Source material: PBMCs. The chain joins TRBV6-1 to TRBJ1-2; 7 bases match TRBD1. The receptor was derived from a woman aged 60-75 years in good health and CMV-seropositive. Here the CDR3 DNA reads TGTGCCAGCAGCCAGGGACAGAATCTCTATGGCTACACCTTC. Translation: CASSQGQNLYGYTF.